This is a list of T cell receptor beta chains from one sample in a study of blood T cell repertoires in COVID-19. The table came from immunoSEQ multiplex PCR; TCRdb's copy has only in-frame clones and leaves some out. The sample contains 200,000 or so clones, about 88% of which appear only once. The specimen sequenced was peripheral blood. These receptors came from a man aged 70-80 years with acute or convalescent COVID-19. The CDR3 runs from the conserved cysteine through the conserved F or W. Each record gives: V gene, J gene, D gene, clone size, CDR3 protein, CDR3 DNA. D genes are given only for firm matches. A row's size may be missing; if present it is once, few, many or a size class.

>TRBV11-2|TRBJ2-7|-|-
CASSLLRGYDQYF
TGTGCCAGCAGCCTATTACGCGGCTACGATCAGTACTTC
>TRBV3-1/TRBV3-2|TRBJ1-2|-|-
CASSQRGVHGYTF
TGTGCCAGCAGCCAAAGAGGTGTTCATGGCTACACCTTC
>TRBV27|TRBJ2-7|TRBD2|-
CASSPGGDNYEQYF
TGTGCCAGCAGCCCCGGGGGGGATAACTACGAGCAGTACTTC
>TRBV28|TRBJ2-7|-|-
CASFPLGGKLDEQYF
TGTGCCAGCTTCCCCCTAGGAGGGAAACTGGACGAGCAGTACTTC
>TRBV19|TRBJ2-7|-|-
CASSIGARNPYEQYF
TGTGCCAGTAGTATAGGGGCACGAAACCCCTACGAGCAGTACTTC
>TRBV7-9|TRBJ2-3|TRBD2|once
CASSSGTSGRFTDTQYF
TGTGCCAGCAGCTCCGGGACTAGCGGGAGGTTCACAGATACGCAGTATTTT
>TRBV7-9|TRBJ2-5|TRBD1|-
CASSRGPGGGQYF
TGTGCCAGCAGCCGAGGCCCAGGGGGCGGCCAGTACTTC
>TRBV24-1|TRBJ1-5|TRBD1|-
CATSASDRGRDNQPQHF
TGTGCCACCAGTGCTTCGGACAGGGGACGGGACAATCAGCCCCAGCATTTT
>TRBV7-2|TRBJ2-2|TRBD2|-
CASSRRILAGSNTGELFF
TGTGCCAGCAGCCGTCGTATACTAGCGGGTTCGAACACCGGGGAGCTGTTTTTT
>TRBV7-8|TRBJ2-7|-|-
CASSLSTAPYEQYF
TGTGCCAGCAGCTTATCTACAGCCCCATACGAGCAGTACTTC
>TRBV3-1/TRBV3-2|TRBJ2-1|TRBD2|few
CASSQVLELAGAGSYNEQFF
TGTGCCAGCAGCCAAGTTTTGGAGCTAGCGGGAGCCGGCTCCTACAATGAGCAGTTCTTC
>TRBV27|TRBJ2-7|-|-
CASSFRDTSYEQYF
TGTGCCAGCAGTTTTCGGGACACATCCTACGAGCAGTACTTC
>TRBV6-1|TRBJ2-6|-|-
CASSEWGAGANVLTF
TGTGCCAGCAGTGAATGGGGCGCTGGGGCCAACGTCCTGACTTTC
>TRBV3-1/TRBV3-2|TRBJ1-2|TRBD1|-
CASSRLGQKGNYGYTF
TGTGCCAGCAGCCGACTGGGACAGAAGGGAAACTATGGCTACACCTTC
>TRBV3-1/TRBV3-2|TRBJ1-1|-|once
CASSSGRERAFF
TGTGCCAGCAGCTCCGGCCGGGAGCGGGCTTTCTTT
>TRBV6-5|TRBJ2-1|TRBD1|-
CASSPDRGPYNEQFF
TGTGCCAGCAGTCCCGACAGGGGCCCCTACAATGAGCAGTTCTTC
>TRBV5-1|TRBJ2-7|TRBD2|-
CASSGTSGAYEQYF
TGCGCCAGCAGCGGGACTAGCGGCGCCTACGAGCAGTACTTC
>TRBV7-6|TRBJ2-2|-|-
CASSLKGSGPTTGELFF
TGTGCCAGCAGCTTAAAGGGTAGCGGCCCCACCACCGGGGAGCTGTTTTTT
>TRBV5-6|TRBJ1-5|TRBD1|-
CASSSTGSNQPQHF
TGTGCCAGCAGCTCGACAGGGAGCAATCAGCCCCAGCATTTT
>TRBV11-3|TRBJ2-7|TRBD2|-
CASSAGLAGVNEQYF
TGTGCCAGCAGCGCCGGACTAGCGGGAGTAAACGAGCAGTACTTC
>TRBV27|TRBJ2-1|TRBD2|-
CASTLAGGNEQFF
TGTGCCAGCACCCTAGCGGGAGGTAATGAGCAGTTCTTC
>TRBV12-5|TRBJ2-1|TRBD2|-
CASGLNLVAGDNEQFF
TGTGCTAGTGGTTTGAATTTGGTAGCGGGAGATAATGAGCAGTTCTTC
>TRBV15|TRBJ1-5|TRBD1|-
CATSSDRGGNQPQHF
TGTGCCACCAGCAGCGACAGGGGAGGCAATCAGCCCCAGCATTTT
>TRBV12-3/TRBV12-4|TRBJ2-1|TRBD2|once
CASRGEGANEQFF
TGTGCCAGCAGGGGGGAGGGCGCGAATGAGCAGTTCTTC
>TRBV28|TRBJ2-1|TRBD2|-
CASSQGLAGVWVNEQFF
TGTGCCAGCAGCCAGGGACTAGCGGGAGTTTGGGTAAATGAGCAGTTCTTC
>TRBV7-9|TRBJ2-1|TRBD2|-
CASIPFRLAGADNEQFF
TGTGCCAGCATCCCCTTCAGACTAGCGGGAGCCGACAATGAGCAGTTCTTC
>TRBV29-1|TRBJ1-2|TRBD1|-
CSVRTGDDYGYTF
TGCAGCGTTAGGACAGGGGACGACTATGGCTACACCTTC
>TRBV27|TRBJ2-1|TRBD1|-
CASSSIRGTGGWFF
TGTGCCAGCAGTTCGATCAGGGGAACAGGGGGCTGGTTCTTC
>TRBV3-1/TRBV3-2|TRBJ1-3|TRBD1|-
CASSQEWDRGNTIYF
TGTGCCAGCAGCCAAGAGTGGGACAGGGGAAACACCATATATTTT
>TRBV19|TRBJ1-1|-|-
CASSNIPVNTEAFF
TGTGCCAGTAGTAATATCCCGGTGAACACTGAAGCTTTCTTT
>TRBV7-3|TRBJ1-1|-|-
CASSLRVAENTEAFF
TGTGCCAGCAGCTTAAGGGTGGCGGAGAACACTGAAGCTTTCTTT
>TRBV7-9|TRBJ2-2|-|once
CASSSQGELFF
TGTGCCAGCAGCTCCCAGGGGGAGCTGTTTTTT
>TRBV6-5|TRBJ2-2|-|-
CASRNTGSNTGELFF
TGTGCCAGCAGAAATACAGGGAGCAACACCGGGGAGCTGTTTTTT
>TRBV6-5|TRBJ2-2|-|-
CASSYSDSGAGELFF
TGTGCCAGCAGTTACTCTGATTCAGGGGCCGGGGAGCTGTTTTTT
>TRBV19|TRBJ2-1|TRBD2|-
CASSPSGTSSYNEQFF
TGTGCCAGTAGTCCTAGCGGTACGAGCTCCTACAATGAGCAGTTCTTC
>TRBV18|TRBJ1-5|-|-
CASSGETGNQPQHF
TGTGCCAGCTCGGGAGAGACCGGCAATCAGCCCCAGCATTTT
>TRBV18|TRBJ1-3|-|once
CASSPPTGHSGNTIYF
TGTGCCAGCTCACCACCTACAGGCCACTCTGGAAACACCATATATTTT
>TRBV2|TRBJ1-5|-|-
CASRYSNQPQHF
TGTGCCAGCAGGTATAGCAATCAGCCCCAGCATTTT